This is a list of T cell receptor beta chains from one sample in a study of identical twins. Using its own MiXCR run on the 5' RACE reads, TCRdb lists one record per CDR3 protein. This sample has roughly 1.6 million distinct CDR3 sequences, with roughly a third found just once. The sequenced material came from cord blood. The source of these receptors is a newborn girl in good health. Each CDR3 is given with its conserved first and last residue. D genes are given only for firm matches. Where a row states a size, it is once, few, many or the class of an expanded clone; other rows omit it.

V gene	J gene	clone size	D gene	CDR3 DNA	CDR3 protein
TRBV28	TRBJ1-2	few	-	TGTGCCAGCAGCTCAGGGGATCTGGTCTATGGCTACACCTTC	CASSSGDLVYGYTF
TRBV2	TRBJ2-3	few	TRBD2	TGTGCCACCTCGGGGGGGTGGACAGATACGCAGTATTTT	CATSGGWTDTQYF
TRBV7-9	TRBJ1-1	-	-	TGTGCCAGCAGCTTAGCGAATGAGAACACTGAAGCTTTCTTT	CASSLANENTEAFF
TRBV20-1	TRBJ1-6	-	-	TGCAGTGCTAGTACACAGGGTTGGAATTCACCCCTCCACTTT	CSASTQGWNSPLHF
TRBV10-2	TRBJ1-2	-	-	TGCGCCAGCAGTGAGTGGGGATATATCGCTAACTATGGCTACACCTTC	CASSEWGYIANYGYTF
TRBV29-1	TRBJ2-3	many	-	TGCAGCGTTGGGGCATTGCTCACAGATACGCAGTATTTT	CSVGALLTDTQYF
TRBV20-1	TRBJ2-4	-	TRBD2	TGCAGTGCTTTAACCCTAGCGGGGGGGTTTGGCAAAAACATTCAGTACTTC	CSALTLAGGFGKNIQYF
TRBV12-3/TRBV12-4	TRBJ1-5	-	-	TGTGCCAGCAGTTTTCGGGTGGATAGCAATCAGCCCCAGCATTTT	CASSFRVDSNQPQHF
TRBV27	TRBJ2-1	once	-	TGTGCCAGCAGTTATCTAGTGAATGGTGAGCAGTTCTTC	CASSYLVNGEQFF
TRBV30	TRBJ2-1	-	TRBD2	TGTGCCTGGAGGGTTAGCGGGGGGGCATACAATGAGCAGTTCTTC	CAWRVSGGAYNEQFF
TRBV20-1	TRBJ2-3	many	-	TGCAGTGCTAGTAGGGATACAGATACGCAGTATTTT	CSASRDTDTQYF
TRBV18	TRBJ2-3	few	-	TGTGCCAGCTCACCTTCGGCTAGCGCAAGCACAGATACGCAGTATTTT	CASSPSASASTDTQYF
TRBV3-1	TRBJ2-5	few	-	TGTGCCAGCAGCCAAGAAATGCGGACTCCGCAAGAGACCCAGTACTTC	CASSQEMRTPQETQYF
TRBV10-3	TRBJ2-3	-	TRBD2	TGTGCCATAGCGGGGGGGGTCACAGATACGCAGTATTTT	CAIAGGVTDTQYF
TRBV12-3/TRBV12-4	TRBJ2-7	few	-	TGTGCCAGCAGTCCCGGTATCGGCTACGAGCAGTACTTC	CASSPGIGYEQYF
TRBV29-1	TRBJ2-7	once	TRBD2	TGCAGCGCTAGCGGGAGCTCCTGCGAGCAGTACTTC	CSASGSSCEQYF
TRBV2	TRBJ1-2	-	TRBD1	TGTGCCAGCAGTGAACAATCAGGGGGCTATGGCTACACCTTC	CASSEQSGGYGYTF
TRBV2	TRBJ2-5	-	-	TGTGCCAGCATTCGTCAAGAGACCCAGTACTTC	CASIRQETQYF
TRBV24-1	TRBJ1-2	-	-	TGTGCCACCAGTGATTTGGCTAACTATGGCTACACCTTC	CATSDLANYGYTF
TRBV5-1	TRBJ1-4	few	TRBD1	TGCGCCAGCAGCTTGGTTACAACAGGGGCAAGTGGAAAACTGTTTTTT	CASSLVTTGASGKLFF
TRBV20-1	TRBJ2-1	few	-	TGCAGTGCTCCGGGACTGATGGGCTACAATGAGCAGTTCTTC	CSAPGLMGYNEQFF
TRBV7-9	TRBJ2-1	-	-	TGTGCCAGCAGCTTAAATTTGGGAAACCTATACAATGAGCAGTTCTTC	CASSLNLGNLYNEQFF
TRBV6-2/TRBV6-3	TRBJ2-7	-	-	TGTGCCAGCAGTGACCAGGGTTTAGCAGGGAACTACGAGCAGTACTTC	CASSDQGLAGNYEQYF
TRBV4-1	TRBJ2-3	once	-	TGCGCCAGCATCCAAGAGGGGGGCCCTCTATCCACAGATACGCAGTATTTT	CASIQEGGPLSTDTQYF
TRBV6-5	TRBJ2-7	-	-	TGTGCCAGCCGTAAAATAGCGGACCACCCCTACGAGCAGTACTTC	CASRKIADHPYEQYF
TRBV29-1	TRBJ2-1	many	TRBD2	TGCAGCGTTGAAAGGCTAGCGGGGCGCAATGAGCAGTTCTTC	CSVERLAGRNEQFF
TRBV5-1	TRBJ2-1	-	TRBD2	TGCGCCAGCAGCTTAGGACTAGCGGGAAGCTACAATAAGCAGTTCTTC	CASSLGLAGSYNKQFF
TRBV28	TRBJ1-2	-	-	TGTGCCAGCAGTTTAACCAGGGTGAAGAACTATGGCTACACCTTC	CASSLTRVKNYGYTF
TRBV20-1	TRBJ2-1	few	TRBD2	TGCAGTGCTTGGACTAGCGGGAGGAACCATGAGCAGTTCTTC	CSAWTSGRNHEQFF
TRBV5-1	TRBJ1-2	-	TRBD1	TGCGCCAGCAGCTTGGCGGGACAGCCCGACTATGGCTACACCTTC	CASSLAGQPDYGYTF
TRBV5-1	TRBJ2-7	-	-	TGCGCCAGCGGGTCGCAGGCCTACGAGCAGTACTTC	CASGSQAYEQYF
TRBV18	TRBJ2-5	-	-	TGTGCCAGCTCACAGGGACTTAATGAGCAGTACTTC	CASSQGLNEQYF
TRBV5-1	TRBJ2-5	-	TRBD1	TGCGCCAGCAGCACGGGGACAGGGTCTTCTCGAGAGACCCAGTACTTC	CASSTGTGSSRETQYF
TRBV20-1	TRBJ1-2	few	-	TGCAGTGCTAGAGATCGCAGGGGTCCGAACTATGGCTACACCTTC	CSARDRRGPNYGYTF
TRBV20-1	TRBJ2-4	-	-	TGCAGTGCTAGGGGGACGTCCAAAAACATTCAGTACTTC	CSARGTSKNIQYF
TRBV6-2/TRBV6-3	TRBJ2-7	-	-	TGTGCCAGCAGTTACCCCGGGGCCTACAATGAGCAGTACTTC	CASSYPGAYNEQYF
TRBV9	TRBJ2-3	-	TRBD2	TGTGCCAGCGGCGTAGTCGGGGGGTTCAGCACAGATACGCAGTATTTT	CASGVVGGFSTDTQYF
TRBV12-3/TRBV12-4	TRBJ2-7	once	-	TGTGTCAGCAGTCTAACCGGGACTCACTCCTACGAGCAGTACTTC	CVSSLTGTHSYEQYF
TRBV15	TRBJ2-7	-	-	TGTGCCACCAGCAGAGTTTGGGGGGGCAATCTCTACAATGAGCAGTACTTC	CATSRVWGGNLYNEQYF
TRBV20-1	TRBJ2-7	few	TRBD1	TGCAGTGCTACGGCTAGATGGGGACAGGGTGGAGTTTTTTACGAGCAGTACTTC	CSATARWGQGGVFYEQYF
TRBV6-2/TRBV6-3	TRBJ2-7	-	-	TGTGCCAGCGTCCAATCCACCCCCTACGAGCAGTACTTC	CASVQSTPYEQYF
TRBV7-2	TRBJ1-6	few	-	TGTGCCAGCAGCATACAGATGACATATAATTCACCCCTCCACTTT	CASSIQMTYNSPLHF
TRBV20-1	TRBJ1-6	few	-	TGCAGTGCTTCCGCCATTCTCTATAATTCACCCCTCCACTTT	CSASAILYNSPLHF
TRBV4-1	TRBJ2-1	few	TRBD2	TGCGCCAGCAGCCAAGTGGGACTAGCGGGGGCCCGTGTTAAGAATGAGCAGTTCTTC	CASSQVGLAGARVKNEQFF
TRBV25-1	TRBJ2-1	many	-	TGTGCCAGCCGAACGGGGGGCCCTTACAATGAGCAGTTCTTC	CASRTGGPYNEQFF
TRBV7-6	TRBJ2-2	-	TRBD2	TGTGCCAGCAGCATTCTCCTAGCGGGAGGGCTTTCCGGGGAGCTGTTTTTT	CASSILLAGGLSGELFF
TRBV28	TRBJ2-3	-	-	TGTGCCAGCACCTCGGGGAGGAGGCCCTCGAGCACAGATACGCAGTATTTT	CASTSGRRPSSTDTQYF